Shown below are 28 T cell receptor beta chains from a single sample sequenced in a study of shared clonotypes between healthy human individuals (dated by TCRdb to 2018 to 2021). Library preparation used the immunoSEQ multiplex PCR assay. TCRdb stores this immuneACCESS table with in-frame sequences only. Part of the clones is absent; in the studies checked, under half of the shortfall reflects unresolved V genes, and no reason is known for the rest. Here the sample has around 1,100,000 clones; roughly 80% occur a single time. Approximately 0.95% of the sample rests with the top ten. The material sequenced was memory CD4+ T cells from PBMCs. The sample's cell subset or site label is to be understood as: CD45RA-negative fraction. Receptors originate from a man aged 18 to 30 in good health. Some clones in this sample may be carry-over from other donors' samples.

V and J are TRBV28 and TRBJ1-2; D is unresolved. Germline loops: CDR1 MDHEN, CDR2 SYDVKM. CDR3 length equals 10 residues. V dropped 5 bases and J dropped 8 bases, with 6 bases sitting between them. Here the CDR3 reads CASSQKGYTF. CDR3 bases: TGTGCCAGCAGTCAGAAAGGCTACACCTTC.

This chain links TRBV11-2 with TRBJ2-1; TRBD2 is a possible D gene (5 bases). V dropped 4 bases and J dropped 6 bases, with 13 bases sitting between them. Germline lookup yields CDR1 SGHAT and CDR2 FQNNGV. The CDR3 is made up of 14 amino acids. This CDR3 reads CASSYQTRSNEQFF. The CDR3 region has the DNA TGTGCCAGCAGCTATCAAACTAGGTCCAATGAGCAGTTCTTC.

This clone was detected only a few times. V gene TRBV20-1 combines with J gene TRBJ1-2; D gene uncertain. Per germline, CDR1 DFQATT and CDR2 SNEGSKA (reference sequence). This CDR3 comprises 11 residues. With 6 bases removed from V and 7 bases from J, the gap between germline ends came to 12 bases. The CDR3 bases are TGCAGTGCCTTGATAGGGAGTGGCTACACCTTC. Translated, it gives CSALIGSGYTF.

The chain links TRBV5-4 to TRBJ1-1; TRBD1 aligns across 8 bases. Germline V gene sequence: CDR1 SGHNT, CDR2 YYREEE (reference sequence). V shed 4 bases, J shed 0 bases, and the junction held 5 bases outside the gene matches. The length of the CDR3 is 15 residues. The CDR3 is CASSPTGGMNTEAFF. The CDR3 DNA is TGTGCCAGCAGCCCCACAGGGGGGATGAACACTGAAGCTTTCTTT.

This chain links TRBV18 with TRBJ1-4; perhaps TRBD1 as D (5 bases). The CDR3 is 16 amino acids. The germline V gene has CDR1 KGHSH and CDR2 LQKENI. V was trimmed by 3 bases and J by 7 bases, leaving 18 bases between them. Here the CDR3 reads CASSPGTGEKGEKLFF. CDR3 bases: TGTGCCAGCTCACCGGGTACGGGGGAGAAGGGTGAAAAACTGTTTTTT. Together with reference TRBV18 and TRBJ1-4, the CDR3 gives the full variable domain: NAGVMQNPRHLVRRRGQEARLRCSPMKGHSHVYWYRQLPEEGLKFMVYLQKENIIDESGMPKERFSAEFPKEGPSILRIQQVVRGDSAAYFCASSPGTGEKGEKLFFGSGTQLSVL.

The rearrangement links TRBV13 to TRBJ2-4; tentatively, D is TRBD1 (6 bases). The CDR3 runs to 13 residues. The V gene's germline CDR1 is PRHDT and CDR2 FYEKMQ (reference sequence). The V end lost 4 bases, the J end lost 10 bases, and 14 bases lay between the germline ends. The CDR3 DNA reads TGTGCCAGCAGCTCCGGACAGAACGGGATTCAGTACTTC. Translated, it gives CASSSGQNGIQYF.

On this clone itself: Different DNA sequences within this sample yield the same CDR3. V gene TRBV27 combines with J gene TRBJ2-1; D is unresolved. With 3 bases removed from V and 0 bases from J, the gap between germline ends came to 6 bases. This CDR3 spans 14 amino acids. The germline V gene encodes CDR1 MNHEY and CDR2 SMNVEV (reference sequence). The CDR3 sequence: CASSLLASYNEQFF. As DNA, the CDR3 is TGTGCCAGCAGTTTGTTGGCCTCCTACAATGAGCAGTTCTTC.

In the case of this clone: This same CDR3 is encoded by further DNA sequences in the sample. The rearrangement links TRBV28 to TRBJ1-4, with no clear D. Germline assignment: CDR1 MDHEN and CDR2 SYDVKM. The CDR3 length is 12 residues. V dropped 5 bases and J dropped 5 bases, with 6 bases sitting between them. The CDR3 DNA reads as TGTGCCAGCAGTCCGCGGAATGAAAAACTGTTTTTT. It is translated as CASSPRNEKLFF.

This clone was seen many times. The rearrangement joins TRBV10-1 to TRBJ1-5, with 10 bases that match TRBD1. The length of the CDR3 is 17 residues. The V and J ends lost 3 bases and 4 bases, in that order; junction bases with no gene match: 9. From germline, CDR1 is WNHNN and CDR2 SYGVQD (reference sequence). The CDR3 protein is CASSEGSGTGVNQPQHF. The CDR3 DNA follows: TGCGCCAGCAGTGAAGGATCCGGGACAGGGGTTAATCAGCCCCAGCATTTT.

This rearrangement joins TRBV25-1 to TRBJ2-7; possible D gene TRBD2, 5 bases. Germline-derived CDR1 and CDR2 are MGHDK and SYGVNS. The CDR3 is 9 amino acids. The V end lost 8 bases, the J end lost 7 bases, and 6 bases lay between the germline ends. As DNA, the CDR3 is TGTGCCAGCCGAGGGGAGCAGTACTTC. It specifies CASRGEQYF.

This chain links TRBV7-9 with TRBJ2-2, with D perhaps TRBD2 (6 bases). Germline assignment: CDR1 SEHNR and CDR2 FQNEAQ (reference sequence). The V end was cut by 4 bases, the J end by 0 bases, with 18 bases between. The CDR3 consists of 18 residues. This CDR3 is CASSSTRSSGSNTGELFF. DNA of the CDR3: TGTGCCAGCAGCTCGACGCGGAGTAGCGGATCGAACACCGGGGAGCTGTTTTTT.

Worth noting for this clone: Different DNA sequences within this sample yield the same CDR3. The gene calls are TRBV18 and TRBJ1-3; 7 nucleotides match TRBD1. This CDR3 has 14 amino acids. J was trimmed by 4 bases and V by 2 bases; bases with no gene match: 2. Per germline, CDR1 KGHSH and CDR2 LQKENI. CDR3 sequence: CASSPDRAGNTIYF. CDR3 bases: TGTGCCAGCTCACCAGACAGGGCCGGAAACACCATATATTTT.

This rearrangement joins TRBV4-2 to TRBJ2-2; D might be TRBD2 (5 bases). The V gene lost 4 bases and the J gene lost 2 bases, with 17 bases spanning the gap. CDR3 length equals 17 residues. Germline lookup yields CDR1 LGHNA and CDR2 YNFKEQ. The DNA for the CDR3 is TGTGCCAGCAGCCCCTCCGGCGGGCGAGCTAACACCGGGGAGCTGTTTTTT. Amino acid sequence: CASSPSGGRANTGELFF.

The chain employs TRBV6-1 and TRBJ1-2; D unresolved. The CDR3 runs to 16 residues. Germline CDR1 and CDR2: MNHNS and SASEGT. V dropped 2 bases and J dropped 4 bases, with 17 bases sitting between them. CDR3 DNA: TGTGCCAGCAGTGAATCGGCACACAAGGCGGCCTATGGCTACACCTTC. Amino acids: CASSESAHKAAYGYTF.

The chain joins TRBV13 to TRBJ2-1; 7 bases agree with TRBD1. Germline V gene sequence: CDR1 PRHDT, CDR2 FYEKMQ (reference sequence). The trim removed 2 bases at V and 7 bases at J, leaving 11 bases unmatched. The CDR3 totals 16 residues. The CDR3 coding sequence is TGTGCCAGCAGCTTAACCGGGGCAGGGGGTCGTAATGAGCAGTTCTTC. Translated: CASSLTGAGGRNEQFF.

The chain joins TRBV29-1 to TRBJ2-7; no reliable D call. Trimming took 3 bases from V and 5 from J, leaving 11 bases between them. This CDR3 is built from 12 residues. Germline V gene data show CDR1 as SQVTM and CDR2 as ANQGSEA. CDR3 loop: CSVESIPNEQYF. DNA of the CDR3: TGCAGCGTTGAGTCCATCCCCAACGAGCAGTACTTC.

Remarks on this clone: One end of the junction fails to match germline, which may point to a read error. This chain uses TRBV10-3 with TRBJ2-3; 8 nucleotides align to TRBD2. The CDR3 is made up of 17 amino acids. Germline CDR1 reads ENHRY; CDR2 reads SYGVKD. The CDR3 protein is CAISESIGSGSKDTQYF. The CDR3 DNA sequence: TGTGCCATCAGTGAGTCGATCGGAAGCGGGAGCAAAGATACGCAGTATTTT.

This chain links TRBV18 with TRBJ1-4; 9 bases map to TRBD1. Germline lookup yields CDR1 KGHSH and CDR2 LQKENI. Unmatched junction bases numbered 10, after V lost 4 bases and J lost 4 bases. CDR3 length equals 17 residues. DNA for the CDR3: TGTGCCAGCTCACAAAATCCCGGGACAGGGAGTAATGAAAAACTGTTTTTT. Protein sequence: CASSQNPGTGSNEKLFF.

This clone appeared a single time. The chain has TRBV4-2 and TRBJ2-2; 14 nucleotides match TRBD2. CDR3 length: 18 amino acids. V was pared by 3 bases and J by 7 bases, with 10 bases of the junction left unmatched. Per the germline V gene, CDR1 is LGHNA and CDR2 is YNFKEQ. The CDR3 sequence is CASSQPPGLAGAHGELFF. The CDR3 nucleotides are TGTGCCAGCAGCCAGCCCCCGGGACTAGCGGGAGCCCACGGGGAGCTGTTTTTT.

This sequence joins TRBV27 and TRBJ1-4; tentative D call: TRBD1 (6 bases). V was shortened by 4 bases and J by 4 bases, with 22 bases between the two germline ends. This CDR3 spans 18 amino acids. Germline CDR1 MNHEY, CDR2 SMNVEV (reference sequence). The CDR3 is CASSSPRDNSKVNEKLFF. CDR3 nucleotides: TGTGCCAGCAGTTCACCAAGGGACAACTCGAAAGTTAATGAAAAACTGTTTTTT.

The chain links TRBV27 to TRBJ2-1; D is perhaps TRBD2 (6 bases). The CDR3 contains 13 residues. With 5 bases removed from V and 8 bases from J, the gap between germline ends came to 13 bases. Germline V gene sequence: CDR1 MNHEY, CDR2 SMNVEV (reference sequence). In DNA, the CDR3 is TGTGCCAGCAGTCCAGGGCTAGCGTATGAGCAGTTCTTC. Protein: CASSPGLAYEQFF.

The gene calls are TRBV30 and TRBJ2-3; 8 bases are a match to TRBD2. V was clipped by 3 bases and J by 4 bases; unmatched bases: 6. The CDR3 extends over 14 amino acids. The germline V gene encodes CDR1 GTSNPN and CDR2 SVGIG (reference sequence). The CDR3 protein is CAWSAGGIADTQYF. In DNA, the CDR3 is TGTGCCTGGAGCGCGGGAGGAATTGCAGATACGCAGTATTTT.

The chain joins TRBV15 to TRBJ2-1; D ambiguous. There are 14 residues in the CDR3. Trimming left V 0 bases short and J 2 bases short, with 5 bases between. CDR1 is LNHNV, CDR2 YYDKDF, per germline (reference sequence). The CDR3 sequence: CATSREMAYNEQFF. The CDR3, as DNA: TGTGCCACCAGCAGAGAGATGGCCTACAATGAGCAGTTCTTC.

The chain carries TRBV30 and TRBJ2-2, with D perhaps given as TRBD1 or TRBD2 (5 bases each). Germline CDR1 GTSNPN, CDR2 SVGIG (reference sequence). The CDR3 is 14 residues long. V dropped 2 bases and J dropped 4 bases, with 11 bases sitting between them. The CDR3 nucleotides are TGTGCCTGGAGTAGAGGGGAGAGCACCGGGGAGCTGTTTTTT. Amino acids: CAWSRGESTGELFF.

This clone was found a few times. This may arise from a read error, as a much more abundant clone is one base away. J is TRBJ1-3 and V is TRBV2; D remains unclear. Germline CDR1 and CDR2: SNHLY and FYNNEI. V gave up 6 bases and J gave up 0 bases, with 9 bases separating them. This CDR3 region has 14 residues. DNA for the CDR3: TGTGCCAGCAGCTCGGGCTTCTCTGGAAACACCATATATTTT. As protein: CASSSGFSGNTIYF.

The gene calls are TRBV7-9 and TRBJ2-7; weak D call: TRBD2 (5 bases). The V and J ends lost 5 bases and 5 bases respectively, with 13 bases between them. Germline V lookup: CDR1 SEHNR, CDR2 FQNEAQ (reference sequence). The CDR3 has 13 residues. For the CDR3, the DNA is TGTGCCAGCAGCCCCCGGGAAACCCACGAGCAGTACTTC. It codes for CASSPRETHEQYF.

As regards this clone: A junction end diverges from the germline sequence, so it may reflect a read error. This chain connects TRBV7-2 to TRBJ2-1; 8 bases fit TRBD2. This CDR3 comprises 15 residues. CDR1 SGHTA and CDR2 FQGNSA come from the germline V gene. In DNA, the CDR3 is TGTGCCGGCAGCTTTCGAACTAGCGGCCACAATGAGCAGTTCTTC. This gives the protein CAGSFRTSGHNEQFF.

V is TRBV4-1 and J is TRBJ2-1, with no clear D. Germline V lookup: CDR1 MGHRA, CDR2 YSYEKL. V lost 5 bases, J lost 0 bases, and 14 bases lay in between. This CDR3 is 16 amino acids long. DNA for the CDR3: TGCGCCAGCAGCGAACCGCTTAGAAGCTCCTACAATGAGCAGTTCTTC. Encoded protein: CASSEPLRSSYNEQFF.